Each of the 31 T cell receptor beta chains below was sequenced from the same sample in a study of tumor-infiltrating lymphocytes in oesophageal squamous cell carcinoma (dated by TCRdb to about 2016). Libraries were constructed by PCR. TCRdb records Illumina HiSeq 2000 as the sequencer. The public reads were reprocessed in TCRdb via fastp at Q25 and MiXCR, keeping in-frame beta chains. Each entry is one CDR3 protein sequence, shown with its most common DNA and genes. Across this sample there are around 15,000 distinct CDR3 sequences, with 53% seen only once. Jointly, the top ten make up roughly 20% of the sample. The sample was esophageal tumor tissue. All receptors come from a male donor with esophageal squamous cell carcinoma.

This sequence joins TRBV11-2 and TRBJ2-1; 10 bases map to TRBD1. This CDR3 spans 15 amino acids. Germline values: CDR1 SGHAT, CDR2 FQNNGV. With V trimmed by 5 bases and J by 14 bases, 15 bases remained unmatched. The CDR3 coding sequence is TGTGCCAGCAGCGTCCGGGACAGGGGACCCGTAGTTAAGTTCTTC. Protein product: CASSVRDRGPVVKFF.

This clonotype was counted a few times. V usage is TRBV28 and J usage is TRBJ2-4, with 10 bases matching TRBD2. The CDR3 is made up of 15 amino acids. V trimming: 3 bases; J trimming: 13 bases; junction bases outside the gene matches: 12. CDR1 and CDR2 (germline): MDHEN, SYDVKM. The chain's CDR3 is CASSFLLAGNNEQYF. For the CDR3, the DNA is TGTGCCAGCAGTTTTTTACTAGCGGGGAACAATGAGCAGTACTTC. Combining the CDR3 with reference TRBV28 and TRBJ2-4 gives the whole variable domain DVKVTQSSRYLVKRTGEKVFLECVQDMDHENMFWYRQDPGLGLRLIYFSYDVKMKEKGDIPEGYSVSREKKERFSLILESASTNQTSMYLCASSFLLAGNNEQYFGAGTRLSVL.

The rearrangement joins TRBV7-8 to TRBJ2-1, with 8 bases matching TRBD1. The DNA end lines up better with TRBJ2-7; the J call may be wrong. The CDR3 spans 14 residues. Looked up from germline, CDR1 is SGHVS and CDR2 is FQNEAQ. The CDR3 sequence is CASSLATGGYEQYF. CDR3 DNA sequence: TGTGCCAGCAGCTTAGCTACAGGGGGCTACGAGCAGTACTTC.

This clonotype turned up a few times. The V call is TRBV12-5, the J call TRBJ2-5, with 9 bases aligning to TRBD2. The V segment lost 3 bases and the J segment 0 bases; nucleotides outside the gene matches: 2. The CDR3 runs to 15 residues. The germline V gene encodes CDR1 LGHNT and CDR2 FRNRAP. The DNA of the CDR3 is TGTGCTAGTGGTTTCGGACTAGCGTACCAAGAGACCCAGTACTTC. Its protein product is CASGFGLAYQETQYF.

This chain uses TRBV7-2 with TRBJ2-3, with 9 bases fitting TRBD2. The DNA matches TRBJ2-5 better at its end, which makes the J call doubtful. This CDR3 contains 14 residues. Germline CDR1 SGHTA, CDR2 FQGNSA. The DNA for the CDR3 is TGTGCCAGCATGCTTAATAGCGGGAGAGAGACCCAGTACTTC. Amino acid sequence: CASMLNSGRETQYF.

This clonotype turned up a few times. The CDR3 does not end in the conserved phenylalanine or tryptophan, so this is likely a read error. No DNA is shown, since the ends of the CDR3 on it are uncertain; the CDR3 is the one TCRdb lists. The V gene is TRBV11-2, the J gene TRBJ2-5. The CDR3 is 16 amino acids in total, end residues counted. Germline lookup yields CDR1 SGHAT and CDR2 FQNNGV. The CDR3 sequence is CASSSDAFNYGYTFGS.

The rearrangement uses TRBV10-3 and TRBJ1-2, with TRBD1 matching 9 bases. CDR1 and CDR2 (germline): ENHRY, SYGVKD. The J segment lost 4 bases and the V segment lost 3 bases, leaving 9 bases of the junction unmatched. This CDR3 has 16 amino acids. CDR3 in DNA: TGTGCCATCAGTGAAAGGACAGGGGTATCAGGCTATGGCTACACCTTC. This gives the protein CAISERTGVSGYGYTF.

This clonotype rates as large. This chain connects TRBV12-3 or TRBV12-4 to TRBJ2-7; perhaps TRBD1 as D (6 bases). The CDR3 contains 14 residues. V lost 1 base, J lost 8 bases, and 15 bases lay in between. CDR3 nucleotides: TGTGCCAGCAGTTTAGATGCCCAGGGGACGAAGCAGTACTTC. Its protein product is CASSLDAQGTKQYF.

This clonotype was recorded many times. Being one base from a much bigger clone, this may be a read error. The chain recombines TRBV28 with TRBJ2-5, with D uncertain. V was cut by 2 bases and J by 11 bases, with 9 bases left in between. This CDR3 has 11 amino acids. Germline V gene data show CDR1 as MDHEN and CDR2 as SYDVKM. The chain's CDR3 is CASSLGSEQYF. The CDR3 DNA sequence: TGTGCCAGCAGTTTAGGGTCTGAGCAGTACTTC.

V is TRBV5-1 and J is TRBJ2-3; D is ambiguous. The J call may be wrong; the DNA end is better matched by TRBJ2-7. The CDR3 spans 13 residues. Germline V CDR1 and CDR2: SGHRS, YFSETQ. CDR3 protein: CASSTGSSEEQYF. In DNA form, the CDR3 reads TGCGCCAGCAGCACTGGGTCTTCAGAAGAGCAGTACTTC.

This clonotype was seen more than once but under ten times. This chain connects TRBV7-8 to TRBJ2-5; TRBD2 matches at 7 bases. The J call may not be correct, given that the DNA end is closer to TRBJ2-1. Germline V CDR1 and CDR2: SGHVS, FQNEAQ. The CDR3 runs 15 residues. CDR3 sequence: CASSLLASGHNEQFF. The CDR3 DNA is TGTGCCAGCAGCTTATTGGCTAGCGGACACAATGAGCAGTTCTTC.

About this clonotype: This likely comes from a read error, as the CDR3 has no conserved phenylalanine or tryptophan at its end. The DNA is left out, because the CDR3 cannot be placed on it with certainty; the CDR3 is given as TCRdb lists it. The J gene is TRBJ2-6, the V gene TRBV12-3 or TRBV12-4; TRBD2 is taken as the D call from the table, unchecked against the DNA. From its first to its last residue, the CDR3 has 17 amino acids. CDR3: CASTRLAGGGETQYFGA.

The rearrangement joins TRBV7-3 to TRBJ1-1, with no clear D. In germline, CDR1 is SGHTA, CDR2 FQGTGA. Trimming pared 2 bases from V and 4 bases from J, leaving 14 bases between. The CDR3 length is 15 residues. CDR3 amino acids: CASSLVLKGGTEAFF. CDR3 bases: TGTGCCAGCAGCTTAGTGTTGAAGGGAGGCACTGAAGCTTTCTTT.

CDR3 in amino acids: CASSHPRVGEQFF. CDR3 nucleotides: TGTGCCAGCAGCCATCCTAGGGTAGGTGAGCAGTTCTTC. V is TRBV7-6 and J is TRBJ2-1, with D uncertain. The CDR3 covers 13 residues. Germline V gene lookup returns CDR1 SGHVS and CDR2 FNYEAQ. Trimming pared 5 bases from V and 9 bases from J, leaving 14 bases between.

This chain joins TRBV7-8 and TRBJ2-1; 7 bases match TRBD2. The V gene's germline CDR1 is SGHVS and CDR2 FQNEAQ. CDR3 length: 12 residues. Trimming at V came to 5 bases and at J to 8 bases, leaving 3 bases not matched to a gene. CDR3 bases: TGTGCCAGCAGCCTGGGAGGGGATGAGCAGTTCTTC. It translates to CASSLGGDEQFF.

The V call is TRBV7-9, the J call TRBJ2-7; D gene ambiguous. The CDR3 extends over 14 amino acids. Trimming removed 3 bases at V and 0 bases at J, with 9 bases between. The germline V gene encodes CDR1 SEHNR and CDR2 FQNEAQ (reference sequence). The DNA of the CDR3 is TGTGCCAGCAGCTTTCACGGTCCCTCCTACGAGCAGTACTTC. Translating gives CASSFHGPSYEQYF.

The V gene is TRBV6-1, the J gene TRBJ2-4; D gene ambiguous. The end of the DNA aligns better with TRBJ2-1, so the J call may be wrong. CDR1 and CDR2 (germline): MNHNS, SASEGT. The CDR3 consists of 14 residues. The CDR3 nucleotides are TGTGCCAGCAGTGCGACCTACAGTAACCATGAGCAGTTCTTC. It encodes CASSATYSNHEQFF.

This clonotype was seen a handful of times. The J gene is TRBJ2-5, the V gene TRBV7-2, with D hard to call. CDR1 is SGHTA and CDR2 is FQGNSA in the germline V gene. The CDR3 loop spans 13 amino acids. V gave up 1 base and J gave up 4 bases, with 7 bases separating them. In DNA, the CDR3 is TGTGCCAGCAGCTTAGGCCACCCAGAGACCCAGTACTTC. As protein: CASSLGHPETQYF. Full variable domain (remainder filled in from reference TRBV7-2 and TRBJ2-5): GAGVSQSPSNKVTEKGKDVELRCDPISGHTALYWYRQSLGQGLEFLIYFQGNSAPDKSGLPSDRFSAERTGGSVSTLTIQRTQQEDSAVYLCASSLGHPETQYFGPGTRLLVL.

J is TRBJ2-1 and V is TRBV6-5, with D maybe TRBD2 (5 bases). The DNA end is more similar to TRBJ2-2, so the J call may be wrong. CDR1 and CDR2 (germline): MNHEY, SVGAGI. This CDR3 comprises 15 residues. CDR3 residues: CASSYTTHGAGELFF. Here the CDR3 DNA reads TGTGCCAGCAGTTACACGACGCACGGGGCCGGGGAGCTGTTTTTT.

The CDR3 coding sequence is TGTGCCAGCAGCTTAACCTGGGACGGGGCAAGGGAGCAGTACTTC. This gives the protein CASSLTWDGAREQYF. The chain couples TRBV7-3 to TRBJ2-7; D is possibly TRBD1 or TRBD2 (5 bases each). The CDR3 has 15 amino acids. From germline, CDR1 is SGHTA and CDR2 FQGTGA. Trimming shortened V by 0 bases and J by 7 bases, and 16 bases separated the two germline ends.

The J gene is TRBJ1-3, the V gene TRBV7-2; a weak D match, TRBD1 (5 bases). Trimming took 3 bases from V and 0 from J, leaving 9 bases between them. The CDR3 has 15 residues. From germline, CDR1 is SGHTA and CDR2 FQGNSA. The CDR3 DNA reads as TGTGCCAGCAGCTTCGGGGGACTCTCTGGAAACACCATATATTTT. Its translation: CASSFGGLSGNTIYF. The full variable domain, rest sourced from reference TRBV7-2 and TRBJ1-3, is GAGVSQSPSNKVTEKGKDVELRCDPISGHTALYWYRQSLGQGLEFLIYFQGNSAPDKSGLPSDRFSAERTGGSVSTLTIQRTQQEDSAVYLCASSFGGLSGNTIYFGEGSWLTVV.

In regard to this clonotype: A much larger clone differs by one base, so this may be a read error. The chain links TRBV7-2 to TRBJ2-7; 12 positions agree with TRBD2. The CDR3 loop spans 16 amino acids. Germline V gives CDR1 SGHTA, CDR2 FQGNSA. V shed 5 bases, J shed 7 bases, and the junction held 12 bases outside the gene matches. The CDR3 loop reads CASSDRTSGTRNEQYF. CDR3 sequence (DNA): TGTGCCAGCAGCGACCGGACTAGCGGGACAAGGAATGAGCAGTACTTC.

This clonotype showed up just a few times. Sequence at one end of the junction differs from germline and may be a read error. The DNA of the CDR3 is TGTGCTAGCAGCTTATTCCCCGGGTACTATGAGCAGTTCTTC. It yields the protein CASSLFPGYYEQFF. This sequence joins TRBV7-6 and TRBJ2-5; no firm D call. The J call may not be correct, given that the DNA end is closer to TRBJ2-1. The CDR3 consists of 14 residues. Germline assignment: CDR1 SGHVS and CDR2 FNYEAQ.

The chain combines TRBV12-3 or TRBV12-4 with TRBJ2-1; 7 positions agree with TRBD2. With 3 bases clipped from V and 4 bases from J, the junction kept 6 bases outside the gene matches. This CDR3 has 15 amino acids. The CDR3 sequence: CASSFEGGHYNEQFF. The CDR3 nucleotides read TGTGCCAGCAGTTTTGAGGGAGGGCATTACAATGAGCAGTTCTTC.

In the case of this clonotype: A much larger clone lies one base from this, so it may be a read error. The genes are TRBV28 and TRBJ2-1, with D possibly being TRBD2 (7 bases). There are 14 residues in the CDR3. From germline, CDR1 is MDHEN and CDR2 SYDVKM. The V end was cut by 10 bases, the J end by 6 bases, with 19 bases between. The CDR3 coding sequence is TGTGCCAACAGGGAGGCTAGCGGAGTCAATGAGCAGTTCTTC. Its translation: CANREASGVNEQFF.

This clonotype was picked up many times. The chain couples TRBV25-1 to TRBJ1-2; TRBD1 is a possible D gene (5 bases). V lost 3 bases, J lost 8 bases, and 16 bases lay in between. The CDR3 has 14 residues. Germline V gene data show CDR1 as MGHDK and CDR2 as SYGVNS. The CDR3 region is CASSDRGGLRGYTF. The CDR3 nucleotides are TGTGCCAGCAGTGATAGGGGAGGTTTGCGAGGCTACACCTTC.

V and J are TRBV7-3 and TRBJ2-4; a weak D match, TRBD2 (6 bases). The CDR3 length is 14 residues. V was trimmed by 4 bases and J by 6 bases, leaving 13 bases between them. Germline CDR1 is SGHTA and CDR2 is FQGTGA. The CDR3 loop reads CASSSQPGLNIQYF. The CDR3 DNA is TGTGCCAGCAGCTCCCAACCGGGACTAAACATTCAGTACTTC.

Relative to its sample, this clonotype is medium-sized. This sequence joins TRBV5-5 and TRBJ2-6, with 8 bases identical to TRBD1. J gave up 0 bases and V 7 bases, and 15 bases lay outside the gene matches. CDR1 and CDR2 (germline): SGHKS, YYEKEE (reference sequence). The CDR3 extends over 19 amino acids. In nucleotides, the CDR3 is TGTGCCAGCGCCTGGAATACAGGGGGATCGTTCTCTGGGGCCAACGTCCTGACTTTC. Residues: CASAWNTGGSFSGANVLTF.

In its sample, this clonotype was seen a few times. The CDR3 does not close with the conserved phenylalanine or tryptophan, likely indicating a read error. The DNA is omitted, as the CDR3 cannot be located on it reliably, and the CDR3 follows TCRdb's listing. The gene calls are TRBV7-2 and TRBJ2-3; TRBD1 reflects the table's D call only, with no check against the DNA. The CDR3 contains 17 residues when both ends are counted. The germline V gene encodes CDR1 SGHTA and CDR2 FQGNSA. The CDR3 is CASSWGQVLDSPLHFGP.

This clonotype was recorded once. The chain uses TRBV7-2 and TRBJ1-6; 7 bases are shared with TRBD1. V gave up 1 base and J gave up 6 bases; unmatched junction bases: 6. The CDR3 covers 16 residues. In germline, CDR1 is SGHTA, CDR2 FQGNSA. The CDR3 bases are TGTGCCAGCAGCTTAGGCTGGGCAGGGGGTAATTCACCCCTCCACTTT. Protein sequence: CASSLGWAGGNSPLHF.

This clonotype was recorded a few times. One end of the junction does not line up with germline, which may come from a read error. The CDR3 loop is CASSLLRDSPLHF. The CDR3 nucleotides are TGTGCCAGCAGCTTATTACGTGATTCACCCCTCCACTTC. This chain connects TRBV7-8 to TRBJ2-1, with D uncertain. Germline loops: CDR1 SGHVS, CDR2 FQNEAQ. This CDR3 comprises 13 residues.